The clone carrying this T cell receptor beta chain has at least ten counts. Antigen unknown. This CDR3 has 14 amino acids. The germline V and J ends were trimmed by 5 bases and 6 bases, with 17 bases remaining between them. Germline V gives CDR1 SGHTA, CDR2 FQGNSA. The entry originates in a study of T cells in Graves' hyperthyroidism and ophthalmopathy. Regarding the study as a whole: Most expanded thyroid clonotypes above 0.001 recurred in blood. Ophthalmopathy, which appeared later, was predicted by the model a median about 5.9 months before onset.

Amplification of TCR beta CDR3 regions used RNA as the template. Primed by the HTBI set, a first-round RT-PCR was run on the TCR CDR3. One entry per CDR3 protein, called by TCRdb with MiXCR from the multiplex PCR reads. The sample includes over 700,000 distinct CDR3 sequences, approximately 36% of them seen just once. The sequenced sample consisted of blood. The chain is built from TRBV7-2 and TRBJ2-7; D ambiguous. This receptor was identified in a woman in her 40s with Graves' hyperthyroidism. CDR3 bases: TGTGCCAGCAGCCTCCGTCAGACACGGCTCGAGCAGTACTTC. This gives the protein CASSLRQTRLEQYF.